This T cell receptor (beta chain) was obtained from a study of CD8 T cells in ankylosing spondylitis. Study-level findings and limits: Matched ankylosing spondylitis synovial fluid reportedly contained a significantly enriched population of disease-linked clones. There were earlier reports of some motif variants in reactive arthritis synovial fluid and blood.

Researchers built TCR beta libraries using quantitative 5'-RACE with molecular barcodes. MiXCR, run by TCRdb on the 5' RACE reads, gives a single entry per CDR3 protein. The table shows approximately 92,000 distinct CDR3 sequences, with 8.5% to 9% occurring only once. Of note for this clonotype: The antigen is unknown.

The germline V and J ends were trimmed by 3 bases and 8 bases, with 22 bases remaining between them. The CDR3 is made up of 15 amino acids. CDR1 and CDR2 from the germline V gene are DFQATT and SNEGSKA (reference sequence). This TCR derives from a male donor with ankylosing spondylitis or in good health (not recorded which). The rearrangement joins TRBV20-1 to TRBJ1-2; D is undetermined. Specimen: blood, either unsorted or a sorted T cell fraction (not recorded which). The CDR3 bases are TGCAGTGCTAGTGGTTCTGGGGAAGGGAAGGGCGGCTACACCTTC. This translates into CSASGSGEGKGGYTF.